Below are 26 T cell receptor beta chains sequenced from a single sample in a study of CD8+ T cells in alopecia areata. Sequencing used cDNA as its template, made by extracting RNA and reverse transcribing it. Produced via immunoSEQ multiplex PCR; TCRdb's table is partial and in-frame only. The table records roughly 60,000 clones, 40% to 50% of them present only once. Sequencing input: NKG2D-low CD8+ T cells sorted from blood. Source of these receptors: a human donor with alopecia areata.

The chain uses TRBV6-5 and TRBJ2-1; TRBD2 aligns across 7 bases. V shed 2 bases and J 9 bases; nucleotides not matched to a gene: 10. Germline CDR1 and CDR2: MNHEY and SVGAGI. The CDR3 covers 15 residues. The CDR3 nucleotides are TGTGCCAGCAGTTACGGCGGGGGAGCCCTTGCTGAGCAGTTCTTC. It encodes CASSYGGGALAEQFF.

This clone has a single count. The chain is built from TRBV18 and TRBJ1-6, with D possibly being TRBD1 (6 bases). Germline V gives CDR1 KGHSH, CDR2 LQKENI. This CDR3 is built from 15 residues. Trimming left V 0 bases short and J 11 bases short, with 14 bases between. The CDR3 sequence: CASSPPGHRNPPLHF. As DNA, the CDR3 is TGTGCCAGCTCACCACCGGGACATAGGAATCCACCCCTCCACTTT.

In its sample, this clone was seen a few times. The chain uses TRBV28 and TRBJ2-5; TRBD2 matches at 10 bases. V gave up 5 bases and J gave up 9 bases; unmatched junction bases: 15. The CDR3 sequence is 16 residues long. Germline CDR1 reads MDHEN; CDR2 reads SYDVKM. CDR3 in amino acids: CASSPGGSGGARAQYF. As DNA, the CDR3 is TGTGCCAGCAGTCCCGGAGGGAGCGGGGGGGCTAGGGCCCAGTACTTC.

V and J are TRBV28 and TRBJ2-7; 9 nucleotides match TRBD1. V trimming: 6 bases; J trimming: 0 bases; junction bases outside the gene matches: 9. The CDR3 spans 16 residues. Germline V gene lookup returns CDR1 MDHEN and CDR2 SYDVKM. The CDR3 region is CASSPGTGQSSYEQYF. CDR3 DNA: TGTGCCAGCAGCCCAGGGACAGGGCAGAGCTCCTACGAGCAGTACTTC.

This chain joins TRBV7-9 and TRBJ2-1; TRBD1 agrees at 9 bases. V was pared by 7 bases and J by 8 bases, with 3 bases of the junction left unmatched. This CDR3 has 12 residues. Germline V gene data show CDR1 as SEHNR and CDR2 as FQNEAQ (reference sequence). The CDR3 reads CASTTGGYEQFF. DNA for the CDR3: TGTGCCAGCACTACAGGGGGCTATGAGCAGTTCTTC.

As to this clone: Other DNA sequences from this sample encode an identical CDR3 as well. This chain joins TRBV4-3 and TRBJ2-7; D gene unclear. The germline V and J ends were trimmed by 0 bases and 2 bases, with 5 bases remaining between them. Looked up from germline, CDR1 is LGHNA and CDR2 is YSLEER. The CDR3 is 13 amino acids. The CDR3 nucleotides are TGCGCCAGCAGCCAAGACCGGGCCTACGAGCAGTACTTC. It is translated as CASSQDRAYEQYF.

This clone showed up just a few times. The chain has TRBV7-8 and TRBJ1-4; the D gene is possibly TRBD1 (6 bases). The V end lost 4 bases, the J end lost 6 bases, and 15 bases lay between the germline ends. The germline V gene encodes CDR1 SGHVS and CDR2 FQNEAQ. CDR3 length: 15 residues. CDR3 DNA sequence: TGTGCCAGCAGCTCCGAGGGGGGACTTGATGAAAAACTGTTTTTT. Its translation: CASSSEGGLDEKLFF.

Only one count was recorded for this clone. The chain uses TRBV5-1 and TRBJ1-1, with D uncertain. The CDR3 runs 12 residues. Germline CDR1 SGHRS, CDR2 YFSETQ. The V gene lost 5 bases and the J gene lost 8 bases, with 13 bases spanning the gap. The CDR3 DNA reads as TGCGCCAGCAGATCGGAAGGAGTAGAAGCTTTCTTT. It encodes CASRSEGVEAFF.

This clone occurred many times. This chain joins TRBV29-1 and TRBJ2-1, with 8 bases identical to TRBD2. The ends lost 4 bases at V and 0 bases at J; junction bases unmatched: 11. CDR1 and CDR2 from the germline V gene are SQVTM and ANQGSEA. CDR3 size: 17 residues. As DNA, the CDR3 is TGCAGCGTTGTACGTCTCCGGGGGGGGAGCTCCTACAATGAGCAGTTCTTC. Translation: CSVVRLRGGSSYNEQFF.

This clone has more than one count but fewer than ten. The CDR3 reads CASGLAGTQYF. The CDR3 DNA reads TGTGCTAGTGGTTTGGCAGGTACGCAGTATTTT. The rearrangement joins TRBV12-5 to TRBJ2-3; D gene ambiguous. Germline V lookup: CDR1 LGHNT, CDR2 FRNRAP. The CDR3 covers 11 residues. With 1 base removed from V and 8 bases from J, the gap between germline ends came to 4 bases.

In its sample, this clone was seen a few times. The V gene is TRBV19, the J gene TRBJ1-5, with 7 bases matching TRBD1. The CDR3 is 16 residues long. With 3 bases clipped from V and 1 base from J, the junction kept 6 bases outside the gene matches. CDR1 and CDR2 (germline): LNHDA, SQIVND (reference sequence). This CDR3 reads CASSIKGDRSNQPQHF. DNA for the CDR3: TGTGCCAGTAGTATTAAAGGGGACAGAAGCAATCAGCCCCAGCATTTT. Together with reference TRBV19 and TRBJ1-5, the CDR3 gives the full variable domain: DGGITQSPKYLFRKEGQNVTLSCEQNLNHDAMYWYRQDPGQGLRLIYYSQIVNDFQKGDIAEGYSVSREKKESFPLTVTSAQKNPTAFYLCASSIKGDRSNQPQHFGDGTRLSIL.

V gene TRBV4-1 combines with J gene TRBJ2-1; D is unresolved. CDR1 is MGHRA and CDR2 is YSYEKL in the germline V gene. The CDR3 has 16 amino acids. V lost 1 base and J 3 bases, leaving 13 bases between the germline ends. The chain's CDR3 is CASSQALDNYYNEQFF. CDR3 sequence (DNA): TGCGCCAGCAGCCAAGCCCTAGATAACTACTACAATGAGCAGTTCTTC.

The chain links TRBV5-6 to TRBJ2-5; 14 bases are shared with TRBD2. The CDR3 extends over 16 amino acids. J lost 2 bases, V lost 6 bases, and 6 bases had no gene match. Germline CDR1 is SGHDT and CDR2 is YYEEEE. The CDR3 nucleotides are TGTGCCAGCACTAAGGGACTAGCGGGGGCACAAGAGACCCAGTACTTC. Residues: CASTKGLAGAQETQYF.

This chain links TRBV19 with TRBJ2-7; TRBD2 agrees at 10 bases. Germline V gene sequence: CDR1 LNHDA, CDR2 SQIVND (reference sequence). CDR3 size: 15 residues. The V and J ends lost 5 bases and 3 bases, in that order; junction bases with no gene match: 7. In DNA form, the CDR3 reads TGTGCCAGTAGTTTCTCTAGCGGGAGTGGCTACGAGCAGTACTTC. This sequence encodes CASSFSSGSGYEQYF.

This sequence joins TRBV29-1 and TRBJ2-7; D is unresolved. V was trimmed by 1 base and J by 4 bases, leaving 5 bases between them. In germline, CDR1 is SQVTM, CDR2 ANQGSEA. The length of the CDR3 is 11 residues. The CDR3: CSVEGGYEQYF. CDR3 bases: TGCAGCGTTGAAGGGGGTTACGAGCAGTACTTC.

This clone showed up just a few times. J is TRBJ2-1 and V is TRBV7-9, with a possible D match to TRBD2 (5 bases). The CDR3 consists of 12 residues. Between the trimmed V and J ends, which lost 4 bases and 5 bases, there was a span of 6 bases. CDR1 SEHNR and CDR2 FQNEAQ come from the germline V gene (reference sequence). CDR3 sequence (DNA): TGTGCCAGCAGCTACGGGGACAATGAGCAGTTCTTC. Translation: CASSYGDNEQFF. The full variable domain, its missing parts supplied by reference TRBV7-9 and TRBJ2-1, is DTGVSQNPRHKITKRGQNVTFRCDPISEHNRLYWYRQTLGQGPEFLTYFQNEAQLEKSRLLSDRFSAERPKGSFSTLEIQRTEQGDSAMYLCASSYGDNEQFFGPGTRLTVL.

This clone was found a few times. The CDR3 spells CSVEGPSYEQYF. For the CDR3, the DNA is TGCAGCGTTGAGGGGCCGTCCTACGAGCAGTACTTC. The genes are TRBV29-1 and TRBJ2-7; perhaps TRBD1 as D (5 bases). Deletions cut 3 bases from V and 1 base from J, with 7 bases between. Germline V lookup: CDR1 SQVTM, CDR2 ANQGSEA. There are 12 residues in the CDR3.

This sequence joins TRBV5-1 and TRBJ1-2; D possibly corresponds to TRBD1 (6 bases). Germline V lookup: CDR1 SGHRS, CDR2 YFSETQ. The CDR3 extends over 14 amino acids. Trimming removed 1 base at V and 2 bases at J, with 9 bases between. CDR3 amino acids: CASSLLQGNYGYTF. The CDR3 DNA reads TGCGCCAGCAGCTTGCTCCAGGGGAACTATGGCTACACCTTC. The variable domain in full, with the rest retrieved from reference TRBV5-1 and TRBJ1-2, is KAGVTQTPRYLIKTRGQQVTLSCSPISGHRSVSWYQQTPGQGLQFLFEYFSETQRNKGNFPGRFSGRQFSNSRSEMNVSTLELGDSALYLCASSLLQGNYGYTFGSGTRLTVV.

The chain joins TRBV5-1 to TRBJ1-5; TRBD1 matches 7 bases. Germline CDR1 is SGHRS and CDR2 is YFSETQ. The CDR3 length is 14 residues. V lost 0 bases to trimming and J lost 5 bases; unmatched junction nucleotides: 2. In DNA form, the CDR3 reads TGCGCCAGCAGCTTGGGGACAGGCTATCAGCCCCAGCATTTT. It is translated as CASSLGTGYQPQHF.

The chain joins TRBV28 to TRBJ2-1; 8 bases are shared with TRBD1. In germline, CDR1 is MDHEN, CDR2 SYDVKM. V lost 6 bases to trimming and J lost 11 bases; unmatched junction nucleotides: 9. The CDR3 runs 13 residues. CDR3 in DNA: TGTGCCAGCAGCCCTTCGGGACAGGTGAAGCAGTTCTTC. This encodes CASSPSGQVKQFF.

The chain recombines TRBV19 with TRBJ2-7, with TRBD2 identical over 7 bases. CDR1 LNHDA and CDR2 SQIVND come from the germline V gene (reference sequence). V lost 5 bases to trimming and J lost 4 bases; unmatched junction nucleotides: 5. CDR3 length equals 13 residues. The CDR3 sequence: CASSAYSGYEQYF. CDR3 coding DNA: TGTGCCAGTAGTGCCTATAGCGGGTACGAGCAGTACTTC.

The chain recombines TRBV30 with TRBJ2-1, with D possibly matching TRBD2 (6 bases). V was pared by 4 bases and J by 0 bases, with 10 bases between. The CDR3 is made up of 14 amino acids. Germline loops: CDR1 GTSNPN, CDR2 SVGIG (reference sequence). This CDR3 is CAWNAGFSYNEQFF. CDR3 DNA: TGTGCCTGGAACGCGGGATTCTCCTACAATGAGCAGTTCTTC.

This clone was seen a handful of times. CDR3 residues: CSVELGGRQVLTYEQYF. The CDR3 nucleotides are TGCAGCGTTGAATTGGGTGGGCGGCAGGTCCTAACCTACGAGCAGTACTTC. The rearrangement uses TRBV29-1 and TRBJ2-7, with D unclear. Germline V gene sequence: CDR1 SQVTM, CDR2 ANQGSEA. Between the trimmed V and J ends, which lost 2 bases and 2 bases, there was a span of 22 bases. The CDR3 contains 17 residues.

The chain is built from TRBV29-1 and TRBJ2-1; 7 nucleotides agree with TRBD1. Germline V CDR1 and CDR2: SQVTM, ANQGSEA. The V and J ends lost 5 bases and 11 bases, in that order; junction bases with no gene match: 18. The CDR3 runs to 15 residues. The CDR3 region is CSVRGQPSGVRKQFF. DNA for the CDR3: TGCAGCGTTCGGGGACAGCCCTCCGGAGTAAGGAAGCAGTTCTTC.

The J gene is TRBJ1-3, the V gene TRBV25-1; D is possibly TRBD1 (6 bases). CDR3 length: 14 amino acids. Trimming cost V 5 bases and J 2 bases, with 10 bases left between them. The germline gives CDR1 MGHDK, CDR2 SYGVNS. CDR3 in amino acids: CASSTPGAGNTIYF. In DNA form, the CDR3 reads TGTGCCAGCAGTACACCAGGGGCTGGAAACACCATATATTTT.

This clone was seen once. This chain uses TRBV30 with TRBJ2-3; 7 bases map to TRBD2. CDR1 and CDR2 (germline): GTSNPN, SVGIG (reference sequence). V shed 4 bases and J 2 bases; nucleotides not matched to a gene: 12. The CDR3 totals 16 residues. The CDR3 region has the DNA TGTGCCTGGACCGGTGAGCTAGCGGAGTACACAGATACGCAGTATTTT. It yields the protein CAWTGELAEYTDTQYF.